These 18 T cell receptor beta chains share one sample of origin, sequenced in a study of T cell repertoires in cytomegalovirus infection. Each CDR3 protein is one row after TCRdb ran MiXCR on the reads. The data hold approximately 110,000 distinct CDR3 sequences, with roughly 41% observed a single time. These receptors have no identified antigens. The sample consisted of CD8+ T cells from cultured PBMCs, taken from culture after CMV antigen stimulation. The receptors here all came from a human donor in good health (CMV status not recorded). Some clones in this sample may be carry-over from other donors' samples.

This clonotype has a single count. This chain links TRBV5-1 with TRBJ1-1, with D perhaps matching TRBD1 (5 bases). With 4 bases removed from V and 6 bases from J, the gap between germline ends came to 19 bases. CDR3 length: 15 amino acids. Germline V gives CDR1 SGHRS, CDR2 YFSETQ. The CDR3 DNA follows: TGCGCCAGCAGCACCTACGGGGCCTTGCAGCCTGAAGCTTTCTTT. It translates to CASSTYGALQPEAFF.

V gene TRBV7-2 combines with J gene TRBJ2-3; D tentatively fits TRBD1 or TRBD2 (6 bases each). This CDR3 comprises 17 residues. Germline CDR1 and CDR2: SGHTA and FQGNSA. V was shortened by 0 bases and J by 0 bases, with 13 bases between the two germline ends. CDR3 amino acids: CASSLALWGASTDTQYF. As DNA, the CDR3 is TGTGCCAGCAGCTTAGCGCTGTGGGGGGCGAGCACAGATACGCAGTATTTT.

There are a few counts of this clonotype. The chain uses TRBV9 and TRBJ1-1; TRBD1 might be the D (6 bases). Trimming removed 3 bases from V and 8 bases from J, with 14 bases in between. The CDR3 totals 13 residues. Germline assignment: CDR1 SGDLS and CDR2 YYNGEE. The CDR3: CASSDSLQGEAFF. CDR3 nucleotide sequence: TGTGCCAGCAGCGATAGCCTCCAGGGGGAAGCTTTCTTT.

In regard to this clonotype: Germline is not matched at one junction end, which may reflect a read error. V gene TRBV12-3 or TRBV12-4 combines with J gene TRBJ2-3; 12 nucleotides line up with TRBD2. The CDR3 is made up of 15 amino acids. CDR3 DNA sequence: TGTGCCAGCAGTCTAGCGGGGGGGCATATAGATACGCAGTATTTT. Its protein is CASSLAGGHIDTQYF.

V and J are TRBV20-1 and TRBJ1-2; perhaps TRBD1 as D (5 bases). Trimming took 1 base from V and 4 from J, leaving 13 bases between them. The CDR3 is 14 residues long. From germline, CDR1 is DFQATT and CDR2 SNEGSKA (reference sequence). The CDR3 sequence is CSARGQGSGYGYTF. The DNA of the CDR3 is TGCAGTGCTAGAGGTCAGGGAAGTGGCTATGGCTACACCTTC.

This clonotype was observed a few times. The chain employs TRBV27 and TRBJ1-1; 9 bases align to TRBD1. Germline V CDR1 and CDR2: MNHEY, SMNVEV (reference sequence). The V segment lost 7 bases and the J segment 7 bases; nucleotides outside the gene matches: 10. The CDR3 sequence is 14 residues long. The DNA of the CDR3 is TGTGCCAGCACTCAAGGGACAGGGATCGGTGAAGCTTTCTTT. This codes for CASTQGTGIGEAFF.

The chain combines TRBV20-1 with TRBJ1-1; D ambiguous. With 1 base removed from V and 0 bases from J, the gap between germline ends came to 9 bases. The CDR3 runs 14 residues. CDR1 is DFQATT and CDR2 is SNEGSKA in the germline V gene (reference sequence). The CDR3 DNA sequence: TGCAGTGCTAGAGTAGAGGGAATGAACACTGAAGCTTTCTTT. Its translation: CSARVEGMNTEAFF.

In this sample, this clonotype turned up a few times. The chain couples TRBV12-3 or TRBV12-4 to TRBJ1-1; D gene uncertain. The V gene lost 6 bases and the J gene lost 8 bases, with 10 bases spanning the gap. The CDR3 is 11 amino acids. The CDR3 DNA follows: TGTGCCAGCAGCTCCCGGTCCGAAGCTTTCTTT. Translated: CASSSRSEAFF.

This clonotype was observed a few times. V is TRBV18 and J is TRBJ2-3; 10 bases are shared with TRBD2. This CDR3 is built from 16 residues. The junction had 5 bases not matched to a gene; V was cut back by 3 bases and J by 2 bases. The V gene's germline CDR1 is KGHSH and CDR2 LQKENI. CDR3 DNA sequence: TGTGCCAGCTCACCGCCCCTAGCGGGGGACACAGATACGCAGTATTTT. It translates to CASSPPLAGDTDTQYF.

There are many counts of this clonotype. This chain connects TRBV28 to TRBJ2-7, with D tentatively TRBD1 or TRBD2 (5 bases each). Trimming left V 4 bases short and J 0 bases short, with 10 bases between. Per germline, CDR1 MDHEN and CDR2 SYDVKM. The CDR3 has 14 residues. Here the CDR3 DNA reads TGTGCCAGCAGTTGGGACGTGAACTCCTACGAGCAGTACTTC. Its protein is CASSWDVNSYEQYF.

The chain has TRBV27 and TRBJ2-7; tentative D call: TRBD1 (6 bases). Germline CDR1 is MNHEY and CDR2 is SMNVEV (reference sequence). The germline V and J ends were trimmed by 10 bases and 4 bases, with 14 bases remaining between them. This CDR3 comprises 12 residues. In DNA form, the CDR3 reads TGTGCCACATCCGATAGGGGGTACGAGCAGTACTTC. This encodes CATSDRGYEQYF.

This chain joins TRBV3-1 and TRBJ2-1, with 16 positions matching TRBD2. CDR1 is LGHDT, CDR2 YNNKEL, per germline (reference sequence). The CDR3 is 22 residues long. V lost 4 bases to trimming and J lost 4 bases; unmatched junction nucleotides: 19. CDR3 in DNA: TGTGCCAGCAGCCTCATTGGGGGGAAACCGGGACTAGCGGGGGGGCAGTACAATGAGCAGTTCTTC. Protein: CASSLIGGKPGLAGGQYNEQFF.

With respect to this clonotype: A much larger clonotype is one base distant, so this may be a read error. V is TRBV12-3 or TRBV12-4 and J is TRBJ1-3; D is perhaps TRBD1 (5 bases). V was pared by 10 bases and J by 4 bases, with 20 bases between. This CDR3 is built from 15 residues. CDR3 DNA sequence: TGTGCCAACAGAGACCGACAGAGCCGAGGAAACACCATATATTTT. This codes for CANRDRQSRGNTIYF.

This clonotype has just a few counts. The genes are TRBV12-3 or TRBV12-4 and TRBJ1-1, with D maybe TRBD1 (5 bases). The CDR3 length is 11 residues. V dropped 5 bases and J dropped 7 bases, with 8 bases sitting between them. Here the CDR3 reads CASSEQVEAFF. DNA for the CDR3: TGTGCCAGCAGTGAACAGGTTGAAGCTTTCTTT.

The CDR3 reads CASSAGTGGFEAFF. CDR3 DNA: TGTGCCAGCAGCGCCGGGACAGGGGGCTTTGAAGCTTTCTTT. This rearrangement joins TRBV9 to TRBJ1-1; TRBD1 aligns across 12 bases. The CDR3 is 14 amino acids. Trimming at V came to 3 bases and at J to 7 bases, leaving 4 bases not matched to a gene. Germline CDR1 is SGDLS and CDR2 is YYNGEE.

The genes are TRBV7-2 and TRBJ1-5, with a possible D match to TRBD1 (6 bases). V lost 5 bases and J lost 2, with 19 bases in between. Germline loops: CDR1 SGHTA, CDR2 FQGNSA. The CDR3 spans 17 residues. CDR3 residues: CASSPFGAGEGNQPQHF. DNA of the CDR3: TGTGCCAGCAGCCCCTTTGGGGCAGGGGAAGGCAATCAGCCCCAGCATTTT. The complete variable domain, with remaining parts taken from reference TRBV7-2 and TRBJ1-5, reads GAGVSQSPSNKVTEKGKDVELRCDPISGHTALYWYRQSLGQGLEFLIYFQGNSAPDKSGLPSDRFSAERTGGSVSTLTIQRTQQEDSAVYLCASSPFGAGEGNQPQHFGDGTRLSIL.

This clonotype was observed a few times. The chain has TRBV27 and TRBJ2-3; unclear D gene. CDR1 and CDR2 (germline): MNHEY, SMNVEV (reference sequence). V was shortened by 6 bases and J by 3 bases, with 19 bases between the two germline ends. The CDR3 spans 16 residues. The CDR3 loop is CASSPFGRRRTDTQYF. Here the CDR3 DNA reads TGTGCCAGCAGCCCTTTCGGCCGAAGAAGAACAGATACGCAGTATTTT.

The CDR3 reads CASSFSRADSGNTIYF. Written as DNA, the CDR3 is TGTGCCAGCAGCTTCTCCAGGGCAGACTCTGGAAACACCATATATTTT. The V and J genes are TRBV7-9 and TRBJ1-3; tentatively, D is TRBD1 (5 bases). Trimming took off 3 bases at V and 0 bases at J, with 12 bases between the two ends. The germline V gene has CDR1 SEHNR and CDR2 FQNEAQ (reference sequence). This CDR3 has 16 amino acids. Full variable domain (missing parts from reference TRBV7-9 and TRBJ1-3): DTGVSQNPRHKITKRGQNVTFRCDPISEHNRLYWYRQTLGQGPEFLTYFQNEAQLEKSRLLSDRFSAERPKGSFSTLEIQRTEQGDSAMYLCASSFSRADSGNTIYFGEGSWLTVV.